This is a list of T cell receptor beta chains from one sample in a study of shared clonotypes between healthy human individuals. The table came from immunoSEQ multiplex PCR; TCRdb's copy has only in-frame clones and leaves some out. The sample includes about 500,000 clones, over 60% of them seen just once. Sequencing was done on a sample of PBMCs. These receptors all come from a woman between 40 and 55 years old in good health. Some clones in this sample may be carry-over from other donors' samples. Both conserved end residues are part of each CDR3. A D gene is named only where the DNA matches it firmly. Size tells how often a clone was seen (once, few, many) or the class of an expanded clone, and some rows leave it out.

V	J	size	D	DNA	CDR3
TRBV29-1	TRBJ1-1	many	TRBD1	TGCAGCGCGGACAGGGGGATTATGAACACTGAAGCTTTCTTT	CSADRGIMNTEAFF
TRBV18	TRBJ2-3	NA	NA	TGTGCCAGCTCTTTACTGCAGGGTACAGATACGCAGTATTTT	CASSLLQGTDTQYF
TRBV11-1	TRBJ2-7	NA	NA	TGTGCCAGCAGCTTAGACCAGGACAGCGGCGAGCAGTACTTC	CASSLDQDSGEQYF
TRBV7-8	TRBJ1-4	NA	TRBD1	TGTGCCAGCAGCTTCAACACCGGACAGGGGGAGGGTGAAAAACTGTTTTTT	CASSFNTGQGEGEKLFF
TRBV7-6	TRBJ1-5	NA	NA	TGTGCCAGCAGCTTAGACCAGGGTCAGCCCCAGCATTTT	CASSLDQGQPQHF
TRBV2	TRBJ2-2	NA	NA	TGTGCCAGCACTATAGACACCGGGGAGCTGTTTTTT	CASTIDTGELFF
TRBV18	TRBJ2-7	NA	NA	TGTGCCAGCTCAGCAGAGTTCTACGAGCAGTACTTC	CASSAEFYEQYF
TRBV25-1	TRBJ2-5	NA	NA	TGTGCCAGCAGTGAATTAAGTACAGAGACCCAGTACTTC	CASSELSTETQYF
TRBV16	TRBJ1-2	NA	NA	TGTGCCAGCAGCGGGCTATTTAGAAAGACCTATGGCTACACCTTC	CASSGLFRKTYGYTF
TRBV30	TRBJ1-2	NA	NA	TGTGCCTGGAGTGTTCAGGGGCAGAGCTATGGCTACACCTTC	CAWSVQGQSYGYTF
TRBV19	TRBJ1-2	NA	TRBD1	TGTGCCAGTAGGGACAGGGGGTCAGATGGCTACACCTTC	CASRDRGSDGYTF
TRBV30	TRBJ2-5	NA	NA	TGTGCCTGGGGACTAAGCCAAGAGACCCAGTACTTC	CAWGLSQETQYF
TRBV27	TRBJ2-1	many	NA	TGTGCCAGCAGTCCCGGTCGAGGAGGGCCCAATGAGCAGTTCTTC	CASSPGRGGPNEQFF
TRBV7-8	TRBJ2-5	NA	TRBD1	TGTGCCAGCAGCTTAGTGGCAGGGGGCGGGGAGACCCAGTACTTC	CASSLVAGGGETQYF
TRBV7-3	TRBJ2-2	NA	NA	TGTGCCAGCAGCTTAAGGAGTCCCGGGGAGCTGTTTTTT	CASSLRSPGELFF
TRBV18	TRBJ2-5	once	TRBD2	TGTGCCAGCTCACCGACTAGCGGGAGGCGGGAGACCCAGTACTTC	CASSPTSGRRETQYF
TRBV7-9	TRBJ2-2	NA	NA	TGTGCCAGCAGCTTTTCCAGAGCGAACACCGGGGAGCTGTTTTTT	CASSFSRANTGELFF
TRBV15	TRBJ2-2	NA	NA	TGTGCCACCAGCAGAGGAAAGGGTTCAAACACCGGGGAGCTGTTTTTT	CATSRGKGSNTGELFF
TRBV30	TRBJ2-6	NA	NA	TGTGCCTGGAGTAGGAAGGCTGGGGCCAACGTCCTGACTTTC	CAWSRKAGANVLTF
TRBV19	TRBJ2-7	NA	TRBD1	TGTGCCAGTAGTAATGGACAGGGGCCCTACGAGCAGTACTTC	CASSNGQGPYEQYF
TRBV4-2	TRBJ2-7	few	TRBD2	TGTGCCAGCAGCCAATCGACAGGGGGAGGTAATAGCGGGAGGGCCGACGAGCAGTACTTC	CASSQSTGGGNSGRADEQYF
TRBV5-1	TRBJ1-1	NA	TRBD1	TGCGCCAGCAGCAAATGGACAGGGAACACTGAAGCTTTCTTT	CASSKWTGNTEAFF
TRBV13	TRBJ1-3	NA	NA	TGTGCCAGCAGCTTAGGGGACATTTGGGGCTCTGGAAACACCATATATTTT	CASSLGDIWGSGNTIYF
TRBV5-4	TRBJ2-7	NA	NA	TGTGCCAGCAGCTTGTCGGGAGTCGACGAGCAGTACTTC	CASSLSGVDEQYF
TRBV13	TRBJ2-2	NA	NA	TGTGCCAGCAGCTCCACTAGAGTCACCGGGGAGCTGTTTTTT	CASSSTRVTGELFF
TRBV6-1	TRBJ2-7	NA	NA	TGTGCCAGCAGTGAAGCGTCGACAGTAGCCTACGAGCAGTACTTC	CASSEASTVAYEQYF
TRBV6-1	TRBJ2-1	NA	TRBD2	TGTGCCAGCAGTGATGAGGGACTAGCGGGACTGAATGAGCAGTTCTTC	CASSDEGLAGLNEQFF
TRBV27	TRBJ2-3	NA	NA	TGTGCCAGCGGTGGCACAGATACGCAGTATTTT	CASGGTDTQYF
TRBV2	TRBJ2-3	many	TRBD2	TGTGCCAGCGGGGACGGGACTAGCGGGGGGGGCACAGATACGCAGTATTTT	CASGDGTSGGGTDTQYF
TRBV18	TRBJ2-2	NA	NA	TGTGCCAGCTCACTGCGGGATGGGGGCACCGGGGAGCTGTTTTTT	CASSLRDGGTGELFF
TRBV18	TRBJ1-1	NA	NA	TGTGCCAGCTCCATGCTCCCGCACACTGAAGCTTTCTTT	CASSMLPHTEAFF
TRBV29-1	TRBJ2-4	NA	NA	TGCAGCGTGGGGACAACCAAAAACATTCAGTACTTC	CSVGTTKNIQYF
TRBV7-2	TRBJ2-7	NA	NA	TGTGCCAGCAGCTTCAGGTCCCAGGTTGAGCAGTACTTC	CASSFRSQVEQYF
TRBV7-2	TRBJ2-2	few	NA	TGTGCCAGCAGCCCATTACGGCGCTTAACCGGGGAGCTGTTTTTT	CASSPLRRLTGELFF
TRBV20-1	TRBJ2-5	NA	NA	TGCAGTGCTCCTCGGGCGGGGACCCAGTACTTC	CSAPRAGTQYF
TRBV10-2	TRBJ2-7	NA	NA	TGCGCCAGCGGCGACGGTAACTACCATGACGAGCAGTACTTC	CASGDGNYHDEQYF
TRBV2	TRBJ2-1	once	NA	TGTGCCAGCAGTGTGGTACGGACCTACAATGAGCAGTTCTTC	CASSVVRTYNEQFF
TRBV6-5	TRBJ2-3	NA	TRBD2	TGTGCCAGCAGTTCACAGCGGGAGACAGATACGCAGTATTTT	CASSSQRETDTQYF
TRBV5-1	TRBJ2-5	NA	NA	TGCGCCAGCAGCTTGGGTGGGAGAGAGACCCAGTACTTC	CASSLGGRETQYF
TRBV6-6	TRBJ2-4	NA	TRBD2	TGTGCCAGCAGTGAGACTAGCGAAAACATTCAGTACTTC	CASSETSENIQYF
TRBV11-2	TRBJ2-5	NA	TRBD1	TGTGCCAGCAGCCCCCGGGGGACAGGGGCCTCAGAGACCCAGTACTTC	CASSPRGTGASETQYF
TRBV13	TRBJ2-1	NA	NA	TGTGCCAGCAGCTTGGGGACGGGGAGCTCCTACAATGAGCAGTTCTTC	CASSLGTGSSYNEQFF
TRBV4-1	TRBJ2-1	NA	TRBD2	TGCGCCAGCAGCCAATCCCCATCTATAGCGGGAGGAAGGTTTGATGAGCAGTTCTTC	CASSQSPSIAGGRFDEQFF
TRBV9	TRBJ2-2	NA	TRBD2	TGTGCCAGCAGCGTAGGGGCTGCGGGAGACACCGGGGAGCTGTTTTTT	CASSVGAAGDTGELFF
TRBV6-5	TRBJ2-1	NA	NA	TGTGCCAGCAGCCCCTCTAGCCAAGCCGTGCAGTTCTTC	CASSPSSQAVQFF
TRBV5-4	TRBJ1-2	few	NA	TGTGCCAGCAGCTTATGGGGCGGATATAACTATGGCTACACCTTC	CASSLWGGYNYGYTF
TRBV19	TRBJ1-5	few	NA	TGTGCCAGTAGTCTAGACACAGGGAATCAGCCCCAGCATTTT	CASSLDTGNQPQHF
TRBV7-9	TRBJ2-7	NA	TRBD1	TGTGCCAGCAGCCTCACAGGGGAAGTCGAGCAGTACTTC	CASSLTGEVEQYF
TRBV7-8	TRBJ2-7	NA	NA	TGTGCCAGCAGCTTAGACATCACCTACGAGCAGTACTTC	CASSLDITYEQYF
TRBV19	TRBJ1-5	few	NA	TGTGCCAGTAGTATAAGCCACTTAAATCAGCCCCAGCATTTT	CASSISHLNQPQHF
TRBV29-1	TRBJ1-1	NA	NA	TGCAGCGTTGAAGACAGGGGATTTAGGAACACTGAAGCTTTCTTT	CSVEDRGFRNTEAFF
TRBV2	TRBJ1-2	NA	NA	TGTGCCAGCAGTGACAGCAGGGGCTATGGCTACACCTTC	CASSDSRGYGYTF
TRBV5-8	TRBJ2-1	NA	NA	TGTGCCAGCAGCAGCGGTAGCACAGTAGTCTACAATGAGCAGTTCTTC	CASSSGSTVVYNEQFF
TRBV4-1	TRBJ2-2	NA	NA	TGCGCCAGCAGCCGGAACACCGGGGAGCTGTTTTTT	CASSRNTGELFF